This T cell receptor (beta chain) was recorded in a study of T cell responses to AZD1222 COVID-19 vaccine. At the level of the study: Second-dose intervals near 4 or 12 weeks were combined.

Study results and limitations: Without day 14 samples, only post-peak T cell repertoires were studied. The donor group comprised mostly white British people and more females; the analysis possibly underestimated clonal diversity.

A word on this clone: What it binds is unknown.

The CDR3 runs 14 residues. V gave up 7 bases and J gave up 1 base, with 10 bases separating them. Germline V gives CDR1 MNHEY, CDR2 SVGAGI. The method was immunoSEQ multiplex PCR; TCRdb's version includes in-frame clones alone and lacks a portion of them. The table shows about 92,000 clones, with around 90% occurring only once. The receptor's source is an adult in good health. Sequencing used peripheral blood, obtained on day 0 of AZD1222 vaccination. V and J are TRBV6-5 and TRBJ2-2, with D possibly being TRBD1 or TRBD2 (6 bases each). DNA of the CDR3: TGTGCCAGCAAAGGGGGGCGGAACACCGGGGAGCTGTTTTTT. Translating gives CASKGGRNTGELFF.